The clone carrying this T cell receptor beta chain has more than one count but fewer than ten. These data originate in a study of naive and memory T cell subsets. TCR cDNA received a 3' ligated oligonucleotide that carried a UMI. Whole-blood samples were 2 to 3 ml of peripheral blood from healthy adult volunteers. The SP2 primer and nested alpha and beta constant region primers amplified ligated cDNA in four rounds. Alpha and beta constant region primers primed reverse transcription for blood and skin samples. TCRdb re-derived calls from the 5' RACE reads in MiXCR, one entry per CDR3 protein. The table includes 30,000 or so distinct CDR3 sequences, about a sixth detected once. This receptor was obtained from a female donor in good health.

In DNA form, the CDR3 reads TGTGCCAGCAGCGCCCGGGGAGCGGGGGGAGGCACAGATACGCAGTATTTT. As protein: CASSARGAGGGTDTQYF. The chain joins TRBV9 to TRBJ2-3, with TRBD2 identical over 9 bases. V shed 3 bases and J 1 base; nucleotides not matched to a gene: 9. Germline V CDR1 and CDR2: SGDLS, YYNGEE. This CDR3 has 17 residues.